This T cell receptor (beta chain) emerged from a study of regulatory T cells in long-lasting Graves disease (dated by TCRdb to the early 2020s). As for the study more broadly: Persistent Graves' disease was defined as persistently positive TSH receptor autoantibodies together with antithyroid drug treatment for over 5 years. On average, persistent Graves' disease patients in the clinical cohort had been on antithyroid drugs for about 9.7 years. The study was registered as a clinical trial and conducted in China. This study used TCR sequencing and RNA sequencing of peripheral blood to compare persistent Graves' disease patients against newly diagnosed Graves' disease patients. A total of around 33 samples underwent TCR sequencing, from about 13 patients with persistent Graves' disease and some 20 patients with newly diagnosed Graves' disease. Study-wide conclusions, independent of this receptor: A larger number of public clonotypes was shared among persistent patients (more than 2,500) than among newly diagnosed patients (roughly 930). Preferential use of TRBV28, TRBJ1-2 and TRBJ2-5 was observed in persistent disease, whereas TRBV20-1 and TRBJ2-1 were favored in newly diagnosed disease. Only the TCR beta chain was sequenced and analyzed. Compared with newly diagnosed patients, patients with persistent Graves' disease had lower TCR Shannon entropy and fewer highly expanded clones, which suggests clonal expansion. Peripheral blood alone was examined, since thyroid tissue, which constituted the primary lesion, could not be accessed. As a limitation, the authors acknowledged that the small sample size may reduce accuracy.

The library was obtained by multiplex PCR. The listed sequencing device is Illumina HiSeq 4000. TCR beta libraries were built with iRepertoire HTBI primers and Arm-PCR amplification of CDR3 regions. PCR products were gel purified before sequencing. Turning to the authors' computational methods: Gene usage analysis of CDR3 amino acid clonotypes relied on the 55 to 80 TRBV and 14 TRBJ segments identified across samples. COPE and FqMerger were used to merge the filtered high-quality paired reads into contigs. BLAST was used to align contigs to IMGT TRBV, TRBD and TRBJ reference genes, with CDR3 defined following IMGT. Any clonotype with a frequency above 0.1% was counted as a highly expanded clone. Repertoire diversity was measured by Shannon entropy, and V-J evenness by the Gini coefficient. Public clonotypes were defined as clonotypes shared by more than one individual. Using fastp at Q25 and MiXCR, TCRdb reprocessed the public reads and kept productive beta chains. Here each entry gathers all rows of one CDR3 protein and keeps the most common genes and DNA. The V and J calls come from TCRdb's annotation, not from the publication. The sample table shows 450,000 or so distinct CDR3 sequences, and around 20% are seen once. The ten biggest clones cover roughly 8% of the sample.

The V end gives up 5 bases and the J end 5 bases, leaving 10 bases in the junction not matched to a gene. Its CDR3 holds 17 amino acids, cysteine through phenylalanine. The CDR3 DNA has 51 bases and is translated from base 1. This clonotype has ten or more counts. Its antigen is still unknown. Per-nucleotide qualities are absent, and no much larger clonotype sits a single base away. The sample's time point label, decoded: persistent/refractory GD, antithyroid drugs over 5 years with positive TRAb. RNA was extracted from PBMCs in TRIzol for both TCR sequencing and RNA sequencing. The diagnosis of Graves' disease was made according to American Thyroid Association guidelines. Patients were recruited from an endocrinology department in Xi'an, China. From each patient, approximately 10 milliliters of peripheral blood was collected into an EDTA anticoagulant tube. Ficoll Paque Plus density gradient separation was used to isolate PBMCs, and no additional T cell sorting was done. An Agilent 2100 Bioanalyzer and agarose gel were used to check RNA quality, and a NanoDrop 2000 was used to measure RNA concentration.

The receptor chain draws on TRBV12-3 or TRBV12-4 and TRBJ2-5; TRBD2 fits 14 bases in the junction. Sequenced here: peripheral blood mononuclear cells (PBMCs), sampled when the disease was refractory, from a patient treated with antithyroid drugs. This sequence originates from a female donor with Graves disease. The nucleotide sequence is TGTGCCAGCAGTCCCGGGACTAGCGGGAGTTATCGGGAGACCCAGTACTTC. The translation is CASSPGTSGSYRETQYF.